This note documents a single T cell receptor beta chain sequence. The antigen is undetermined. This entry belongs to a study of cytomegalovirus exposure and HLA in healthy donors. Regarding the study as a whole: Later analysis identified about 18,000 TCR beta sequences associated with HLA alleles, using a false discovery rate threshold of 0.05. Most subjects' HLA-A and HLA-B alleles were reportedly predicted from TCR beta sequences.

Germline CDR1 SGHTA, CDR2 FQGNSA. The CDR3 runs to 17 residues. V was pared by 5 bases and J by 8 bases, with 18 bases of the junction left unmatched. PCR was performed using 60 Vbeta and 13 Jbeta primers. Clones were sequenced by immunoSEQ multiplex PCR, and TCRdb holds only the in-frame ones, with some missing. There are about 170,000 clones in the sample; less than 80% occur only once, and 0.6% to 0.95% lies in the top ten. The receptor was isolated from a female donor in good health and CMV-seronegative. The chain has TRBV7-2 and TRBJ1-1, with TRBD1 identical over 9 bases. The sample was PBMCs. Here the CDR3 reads CASSPRGTGLFFDEAFF. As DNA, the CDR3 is TGTGCCAGCAGCCCGCGCGGGACAGGGCTTTTTTTTGACGAAGCTTTCTTT.